This T cell receptor beta chain was sequenced for a study of response to subunit inactivated influenza vaccine. Study results and limitations: Researchers suggested that each seasonal influenza vaccination recruits few new T cells.

Worth noting for this clonotype: Its antigen is not identified.

One entry per CDR3 protein results from TCRdb running MiXCR on the RT-PCR reads. The sample holds about 620,000 distinct CDR3 sequences, roughly 10% seen once. This CDR3 contains 16 residues. V shed 6 bases, J shed 4 bases, and the junction held 11 bases outside the gene matches. The material sequenced was PBMCs from blood, taken on the day of vaccination. The receptor was isolated from a man aged 50 to 59 who received an inactivated influenza vaccine. This chain links TRBV12-3 or TRBV12-4 with TRBJ1-2; 10 positions agree with TRBD1. The CDR3 spells CASRAGQGVAVYGYTF. The CDR3 DNA follows: TGTGCCAGCAGGGCCGGACAGGGGGTCGCTGTCTATGGCTACACCTTC.